Listed below are T cell receptor beta chains from one sample, sequenced in a study of blood T cell repertoires in COVID-19. The data were produced by immunoSEQ multiplex PCR, yet TCRdb's version contains in-frame clones alone and is incomplete. The sample shows about 330,000 clones, 87% of them seen only once. The source material was PBMCs or T cells enriched from blood (not recorded which). All receptors derive from a woman in her 30s who had recovered from COVID-19. The CDR3 runs from the conserved cysteine through the conserved F or W. Fields, in order: clone size, D gene, V gene, J gene, CDR3 protein, CDR3 DNA. D genes are given only for firm matches. The size of a clone is reported for some rows only, either as once, few or many, or as a class for expanded clones.

NA	TRBD2	TRBV5-1	TRBJ2-1	CASSTAGLAGDNEQFF	TGCGCCAGCAGCACGGCCGGGCTAGCGGGGGACAATGAGCAGTTCTTC
NA	TRBD2	TRBV29-1	TRBJ2-1	CSVRSGGPGDEQFF	TGCAGCGTTCGGTCGGGGGGGCCTGGGGATGAGCAGTTCTTC
NA	NA	TRBV23-1	TRBJ2-7	CARARGMMHEQYF	TGCGCCCGAGCGCGGGGAATGATGCACGAGCAGTACTTC
NA	TRBD2	TRBV7-9	TRBJ2-3	CASSSTPWGGRTDTQYF	TGTGCCAGCAGCTCCACCCCCTGGGGAGGGCGCACAGATACGCAGTATTTT
NA	NA	TRBV19	TRBJ1-5	CASSLGGVSNQPQHF	TGTGCCAGTAGTTTGGGGGGGGTTAGCAATCAGCCCCAGCATTTT
NA	NA	TRBV19	TRBJ2-1	CASSMAGGIYNEQFF	TGTGCCAGTAGTATGGCAGGGGGGATATACAATGAGCAGTTCTTC
NA	TRBD1	TRBV2	TRBJ1-6	CASRPDRGPSPLHF	TGTGCCAGCAGGCCGGACAGGGGACCATCACCCCTCCACTTT
NA	NA	TRBV28	TRBJ1-4	CASSYPTGIFEKLFF	TGTGCCAGCAGTTACCCAACAGGGATCTTTGAAAAACTGTTTTTT
NA	TRBD1	TRBV9	TRBJ1-5	CASSRAGGSNQPQHF	TGTGCCAGCAGCCGGGCAGGGGGTAGCAATCAGCCCCAGCATTTT
once	NA	TRBV20-1	TRBJ1-1	CSASPYDSANTEAFF	TGCAGTGCTAGTCCCTATGACTCGGCGAACACTGAAGCTTTCTTT
NA	NA	TRBV20-1	TRBJ2-2	CSACGPSNTGELFF	TGCAGTGCTTGTGGGCCCTCGAACACCGGGGAGCTGTTTTTT
few	NA	TRBV18	TRBJ1-1	CASSPPHPNTEAFF	TGTGCCAGCTCCCCCCCACACCCGAACACTGAAGCTTTCTTT
NA	TRBD1	TRBV19	TRBJ2-7	CASSPRTGGEAEQYF	TGTGCCAGTAGTCCACGGACAGGGGGCGAAGCCGAGCAGTACTTC
NA	TRBD1	TRBV7-9	TRBJ1-4	CASSQEGGRGEKLFF	TGTGCCAGCAGCCAAGAAGGGGGCCGTGGTGAAAAACTGTTTTTT
NA	NA	TRBV5-8	TRBJ2-1	CASSFRGGSYNEQFF	TGTGCCAGCAGCTTCCGTGGAGGATCCTACAATGAGCAGTTCTTC
once	TRBD1	TRBV25-1	TRBJ1-1	CASSKGAGGLGAFF	TGTGCCAGCAGTAAGGGGGCTGGGGGGTTGGGAGCTTTCTTT
NA	NA	TRBV18	TRBJ1-4	CASSPLAGMLPTNEKLFF	TGTGCCAGCTCACCTCTGGCAGGGATGCTTCCAACTAATGAAAAACTGTTTTTT
NA	NA	TRBV5-4	TRBJ1-1	CASSLSGEAFF	TGTGCCAGCAGCCTGTCAGGTGAAGCTTTCTTT
NA	TRBD2	TRBV27	TRBJ2-2	CASSLQAGGVTGELFF	TGTGCCAGCAGTTTACAAGCGGGGGGCGTCACCGGGGAGCTGTTTTTT
NA	NA	TRBV5-4	TRBJ1-2	CASSSSGRAYGYTF	TGTGCCAGCAGTTCCTCCGGGAGGGCCTATGGCTACACCTTC
NA	TRBD1	TRBV9	TRBJ1-2	CASSPQTGLYGYTF	TGTGCCAGCAGCCCTCAGACAGGGCTCTATGGCTACACCTTC
NA	TRBD1	TRBV6-5	TRBJ2-7	CASSQRDREYEQYF	TGTGCCAGCAGTCAACGGGACAGGGAATACGAGCAGTACTTC
NA	TRBD1	TRBV12-5	TRBJ1-1	CASGFHDRESFF	TGTGCTAGTGGCTTCCACGACAGGGAGTCTTTCTTT
NA	TRBD2	TRBV7-7	TRBJ2-1	CASSLGTSGGFDEQFF	TGTGCCAGCAGCTTAGGGACTAGCGGGGGGTTCGATGAGCAGTTCTTC